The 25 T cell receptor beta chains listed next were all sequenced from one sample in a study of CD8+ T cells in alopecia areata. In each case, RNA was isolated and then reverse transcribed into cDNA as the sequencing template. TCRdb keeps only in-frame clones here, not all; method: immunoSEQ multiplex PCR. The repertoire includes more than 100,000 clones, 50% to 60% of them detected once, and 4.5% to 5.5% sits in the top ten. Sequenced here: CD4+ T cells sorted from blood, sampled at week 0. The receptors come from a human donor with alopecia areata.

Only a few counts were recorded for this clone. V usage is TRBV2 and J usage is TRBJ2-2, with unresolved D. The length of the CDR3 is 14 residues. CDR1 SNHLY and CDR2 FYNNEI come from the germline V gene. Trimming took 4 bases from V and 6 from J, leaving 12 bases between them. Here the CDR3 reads CASSVSQQAGELFF. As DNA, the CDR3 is TGTGCCAGCAGTGTCAGTCAGCAGGCCGGGGAGCTGTTTTTT.

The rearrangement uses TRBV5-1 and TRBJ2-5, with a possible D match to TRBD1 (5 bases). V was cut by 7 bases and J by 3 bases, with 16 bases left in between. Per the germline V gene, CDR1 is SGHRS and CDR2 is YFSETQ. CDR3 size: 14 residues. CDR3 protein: CASRPPQGEETQYF. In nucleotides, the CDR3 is TGCGCCAGCCGACCTCCGCAGGGCGAAGAGACCCAGTACTTC.

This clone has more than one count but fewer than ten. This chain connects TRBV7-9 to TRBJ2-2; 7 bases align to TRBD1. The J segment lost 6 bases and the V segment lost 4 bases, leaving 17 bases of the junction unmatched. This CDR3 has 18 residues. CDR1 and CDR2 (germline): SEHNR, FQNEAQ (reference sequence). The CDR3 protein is CASSSLFKLRQGSGELFF. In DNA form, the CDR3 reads TGTGCCAGCAGCTCACTATTCAAGCTCCGACAGGGATCCGGGGAGCTGTTTTTT.

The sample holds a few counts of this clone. CDR3 coding DNA: TGTGCCAGCAGCCCACGACAGGGGGGTAATTCACCCCTCCACTTT. As protein: CASSPRQGGNSPLHF. The chain employs TRBV7-2 and TRBJ1-6; 9 bases are a match to TRBD1. CDR1 and CDR2 from the germline V gene are SGHTA and FQGNSA. With V trimmed by 5 bases and J by 6 bases, 5 bases remained unmatched. The CDR3 totals 15 residues.

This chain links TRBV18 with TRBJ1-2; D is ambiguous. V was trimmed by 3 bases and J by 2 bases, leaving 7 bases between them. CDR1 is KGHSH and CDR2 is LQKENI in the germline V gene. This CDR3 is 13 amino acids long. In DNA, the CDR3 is TGTGCCAGCTCACCTCTCGGAAACTATGGCTACACCTTC. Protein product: CASSPLGNYGYTF.

CDR3 coding DNA: TGTGCCAGCAGTGAATTTAGCCGACTTGGGGCCAACGTCCTGACTTTC. Residues: CASSEFSRLGANVLTF. The chain joins TRBV25-1 to TRBJ2-6; no clear D gene. Trimming took 1 base from V and 3 from J, leaving 10 bases between them. The CDR3 contains 16 residues. The germline gives CDR1 MGHDK, CDR2 SYGVNS.

This CDR3 reads CASSSGHPPSGNTIYF. CDR3 nucleotides: TGTGCCAGCAGCTCGGGACACCCACCATCTGGAAACACCATATATTTT. The chain combines TRBV11-1 with TRBJ1-3; D is possibly TRBD1 (6 bases). CDR3 size: 16 residues. Germline V CDR1 and CDR2: SGHAT, FQDESV (reference sequence). Deletions cut 4 bases from V and 1 base from J, with 14 bases between.

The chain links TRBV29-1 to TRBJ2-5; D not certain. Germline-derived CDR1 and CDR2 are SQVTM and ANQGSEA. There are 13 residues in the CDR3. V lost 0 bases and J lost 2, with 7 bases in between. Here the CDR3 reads CSVEEAAQETQYF. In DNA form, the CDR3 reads TGCAGCGTTGAAGAGGCAGCTCAAGAGACCCAGTACTTC.

DNA of the CDR3: TGTGCCAGGGCCGGGGTAGAAACCGGCACAGATACGCAGTATTTT. Amino acids: CARAGVETGTDTQYF. The chain has TRBV21-1 and TRBJ2-3; the table's D call, TRBD2, has no DNA check behind it. TRBV21-1 constitutes a pseudogene. The CDR3 length is 15 residues.

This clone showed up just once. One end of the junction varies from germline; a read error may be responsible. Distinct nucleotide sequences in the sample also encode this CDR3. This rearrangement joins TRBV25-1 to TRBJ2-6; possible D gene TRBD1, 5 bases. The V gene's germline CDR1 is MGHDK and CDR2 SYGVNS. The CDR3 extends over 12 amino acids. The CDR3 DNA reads TGTGCCAGCAGTGGTGGGGCCAACGTCTTGACTTTC. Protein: CASSGGANVLTF.

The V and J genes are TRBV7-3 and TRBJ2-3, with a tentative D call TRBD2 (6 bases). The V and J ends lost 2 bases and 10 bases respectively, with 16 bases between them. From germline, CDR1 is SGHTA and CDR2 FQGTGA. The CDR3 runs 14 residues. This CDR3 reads CASSLSAPGGAQYF. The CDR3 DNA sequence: TGTGCCAGCAGCTTATCGGCCCCCGGGGGAGCGCAGTATTTT.

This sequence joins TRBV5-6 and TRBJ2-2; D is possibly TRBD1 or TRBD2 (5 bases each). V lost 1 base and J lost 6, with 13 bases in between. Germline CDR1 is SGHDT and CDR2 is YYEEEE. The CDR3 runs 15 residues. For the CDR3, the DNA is TGTGCCAGCAGCTTGTTCCGGGACGGGGCCGGGGAGCTGTTTTTT. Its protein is CASSLFRDGAGELFF. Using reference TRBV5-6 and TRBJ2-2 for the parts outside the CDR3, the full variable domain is DAGVTQSPTHLIKTRGQQVTLRCSPKSGHDTVSWYQQALGQGPQFIFQYYEEEERQRGNFPDRFSGHQFPNYSSELNVNALLLGDSALYLCASSLFRDGAGELFFGEGSRLTVL.

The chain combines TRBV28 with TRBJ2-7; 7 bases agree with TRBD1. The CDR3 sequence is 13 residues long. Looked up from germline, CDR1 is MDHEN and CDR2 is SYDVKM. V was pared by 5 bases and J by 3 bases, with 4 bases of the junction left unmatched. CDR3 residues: CASSEDRFYEQYF. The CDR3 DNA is TGTGCCAGCAGTGAGGACAGGTTCTACGAGCAGTACTTC. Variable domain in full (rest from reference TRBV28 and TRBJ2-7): DVKVTQSSRYLVKRTGEKVFLECVQDMDHENMFWYRQDPGLGLRLIYFSYDVKMKEKGDIPEGYSVSREKKERFSLILESASTNQTSMYLCASSEDRFYEQYFGPGTRLTVT.

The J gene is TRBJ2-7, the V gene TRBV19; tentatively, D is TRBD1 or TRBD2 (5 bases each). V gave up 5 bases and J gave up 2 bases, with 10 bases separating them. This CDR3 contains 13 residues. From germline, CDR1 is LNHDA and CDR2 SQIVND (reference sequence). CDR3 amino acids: CASSSGRPYEQYF. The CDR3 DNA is TGTGCCAGTAGTTCGGGACGGCCCTACGAGCAGTACTTC.

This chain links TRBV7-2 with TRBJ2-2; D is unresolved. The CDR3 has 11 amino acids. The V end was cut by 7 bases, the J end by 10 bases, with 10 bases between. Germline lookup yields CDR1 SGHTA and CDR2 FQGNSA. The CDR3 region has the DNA TGTGCCAGCACCCCCGAATCGGAGCTGTTTTTT. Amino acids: CASTPESELFF.

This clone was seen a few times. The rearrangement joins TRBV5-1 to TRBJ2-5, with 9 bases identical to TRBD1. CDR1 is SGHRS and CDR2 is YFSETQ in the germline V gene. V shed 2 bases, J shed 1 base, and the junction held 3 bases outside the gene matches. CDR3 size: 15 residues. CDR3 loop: CASSFQQGAQETQYF. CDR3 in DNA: TGCGCCAGCAGCTTCCAACAGGGGGCCCAAGAGACCCAGTACTTC.

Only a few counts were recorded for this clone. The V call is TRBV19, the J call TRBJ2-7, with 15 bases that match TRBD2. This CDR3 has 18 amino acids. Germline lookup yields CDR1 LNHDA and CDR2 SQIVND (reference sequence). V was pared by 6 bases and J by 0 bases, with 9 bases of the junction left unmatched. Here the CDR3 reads CASSKTGTSGGSSYEQYF. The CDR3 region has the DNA TGTGCCAGTAGCAAGACCGGGACTAGCGGGGGGAGCTCCTACGAGCAGTACTTC.

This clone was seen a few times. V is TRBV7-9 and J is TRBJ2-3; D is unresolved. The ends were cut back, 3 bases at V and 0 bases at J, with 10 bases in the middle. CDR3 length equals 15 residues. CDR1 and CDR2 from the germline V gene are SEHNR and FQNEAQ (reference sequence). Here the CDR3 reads CASSFVGGSTDTQYF. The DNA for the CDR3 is TGTGCCAGCAGCTTCGTCGGCGGTAGCACAGATACGCAGTATTTT.

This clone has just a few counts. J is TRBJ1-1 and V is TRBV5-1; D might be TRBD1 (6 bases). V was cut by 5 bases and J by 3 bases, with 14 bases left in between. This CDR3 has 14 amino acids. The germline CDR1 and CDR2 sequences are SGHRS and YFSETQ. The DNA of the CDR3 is TGCGCCAGCAGATTAAATCCAGGGGACACTGAAGCTTTCTTT. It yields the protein CASRLNPGDTEAFF.

CDR3 amino acids: CASSPRVGAGADTQYF. Here the CDR3 DNA reads TGTGCCAGCAGCCCCCGCGTTGGGGCGGGAGCCGATACGCAGTATTTT. The rearrangement uses TRBV7-9 and TRBJ2-3; the match to TRBD2 covers 7 bases. There are 16 residues in the CDR3. Per the germline V gene, CDR1 is SEHNR and CDR2 is FQNEAQ (reference sequence). Losses at the gene ends were 5 bases for V and 6 bases for J; bases not matched to a gene: 14.

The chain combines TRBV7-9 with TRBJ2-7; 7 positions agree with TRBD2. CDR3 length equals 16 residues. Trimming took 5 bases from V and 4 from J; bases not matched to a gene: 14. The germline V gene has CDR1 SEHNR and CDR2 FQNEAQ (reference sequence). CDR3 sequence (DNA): TGTGCCAGCAGCCCGGAGGGACTACTCGGGGTATACGAGCAGTACTTC. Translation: CASSPEGLLGVYEQYF.

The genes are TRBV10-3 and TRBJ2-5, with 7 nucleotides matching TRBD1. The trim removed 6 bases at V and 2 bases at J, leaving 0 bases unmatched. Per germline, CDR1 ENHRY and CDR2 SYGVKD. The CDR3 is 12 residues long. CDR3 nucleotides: TGTGCCATCAGACAGGGGCAAGAGACCCAGTACTTC. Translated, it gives CAIRQGQETQYF.

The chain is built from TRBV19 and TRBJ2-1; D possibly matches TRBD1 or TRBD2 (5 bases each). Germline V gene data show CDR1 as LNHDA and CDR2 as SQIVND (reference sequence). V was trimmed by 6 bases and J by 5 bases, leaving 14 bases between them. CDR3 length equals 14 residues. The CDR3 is CASSWGSSNNEQFF. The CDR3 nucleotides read TGTGCCAGTAGCTGGGGGTCTTCCAACAATGAGCAGTTCTTC.

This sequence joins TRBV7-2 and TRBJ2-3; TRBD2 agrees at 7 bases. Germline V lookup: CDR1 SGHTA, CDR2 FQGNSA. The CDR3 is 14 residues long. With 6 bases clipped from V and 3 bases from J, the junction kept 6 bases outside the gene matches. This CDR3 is CASSFRTSTDTQYF. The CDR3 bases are TGTGCCAGCAGTTTCAGGACTAGTACAGATACGCAGTATTTT.

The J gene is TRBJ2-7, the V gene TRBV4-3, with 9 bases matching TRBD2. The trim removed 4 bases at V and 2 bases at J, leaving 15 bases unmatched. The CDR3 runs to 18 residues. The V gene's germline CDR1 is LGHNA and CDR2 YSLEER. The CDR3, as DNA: TGCGCCAGCAGCCGACAATCATTAGCGGGGGTAAACCCCTACGAGCAGTACTTC. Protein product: CASSRQSLAGVNPYEQYF.